The next 5 T cell receptor beta chains were all read from a single sample in a study of human T cells and chemical hapten exposure. Time point of the sample: patch test 2, 6 weeks after DPC sensitization. Sample treatment: therapeutic diphenylcyclopropenone sensitization with weekly scalp DPC. TCRdb analysed the RACE reads with MiXCR anew, one entry per CDR3 protein. The table shows about 40,000 distinct CDR3 sequences, with less than 4% occurring only once. The material was whole blood, obtained in connection with sensitization to the hapten diphenylcyclopropenone (DPC). Receptor source: a man aged 35-49 years with alopecia areata. Some clones in this sample may be carry-over from other donors' samples.

This clonotype was counted only a few times. The J gene is TRBJ2-7, the V gene TRBV7-2; D is possibly TRBD2 (6 bases). Trimming pared 2 bases from V and 1 base from J, leaving 12 bases between. This CDR3 has 15 amino acids. Looked up from germline, CDR1 is SGHTA and CDR2 is FQGNSA. The CDR3 DNA follows: TGTGCCAGCAGCTTAACCCTAGCGCTATCCTACGAGCAGTACTTC. Its protein product is CASSLTLALSYEQYF.

This chain links TRBV6-2 or TRBV6-3 with TRBJ2-7, with 8 nucleotides matching TRBD1. Germline assignment: CDR1 MNHEY and CDR2 SVGEGT. The length of the CDR3 is 16 residues. J was trimmed by 0 bases and V by 6 bases; bases with no gene match: 10. CDR3 region: CASRGPGQDYSYEQYF. The CDR3 DNA follows: TGTGCCAGCAGGGGCCCGGGACAGGATTACTCCTACGAGCAGTACTTC.

This clonotype showed up many times. The chain uses TRBV2 and TRBJ2-5; D is ambiguous. Trimming removed 1 base at V and 6 bases at J, with 0 bases between. Per the germline V gene, CDR1 is SNHLY and CDR2 is FYNNEI. The CDR3 extends over 10 amino acids. The CDR3 bases are TGTGCCAGCAGTGAAGAGACCCAGTACTTC. Translated, it gives CASSEETQYF.

This clonotype was detected ten times or more. The chain employs TRBV27 and TRBJ2-1, with no clear D. Trimming stripped 5 bases from V and 3 bases from J, with 8 bases between. The CDR3 has 13 residues. Germline values: CDR1 MNHEY, CDR2 SMNVEV (reference sequence). The CDR3 coding sequence is TGTGCCAGCAGTAGAGACCACTACAATGAGCAGTTCTTC. This sequence encodes CASSRDHYNEQFF.

Many counts were recorded for this clonotype. The rearrangement joins TRBV24-1 to TRBJ2-2; no definite D call. CDR1 and CDR2 from the germline V gene are KGHDR and SFDVKD. The ends were cut back, 9 bases at V and 0 bases at J, with 10 bases in the middle. This CDR3 contains 14 residues. The CDR3 nucleotides read TGTGCCACCGCGACGGCGACGAACACCGGGGAGCTGTTTTTT. Its translation is CATATATNTGELFF.